A single TCR beta chain is shown here with its context. Here immunoSEQ multiplex PCR was the method, and the copy in TCRdb shows in-frame clones only, minus some. The table shows more than 200,000 clones, with 80% to 90% occurring only once. V shed 6 bases, J shed 5 bases, and the junction held 6 bases outside the gene matches. The CDR3 spans 13 residues. Looked up from germline, CDR1 is LNHDA and CDR2 is SQIVND (reference sequence). Someone with COVID-19 had been met by exposed participants within 2 weeks before study entry. The sample originates from a study of blood T cell repertoires in COVID-19. Study-wide context: COVID-19 samples, acute and convalescent, were from the United States, Italy and Spain. PBMCs, B-cell-depleted T cells, or T cells provided the cDNA or gDNA that made up the material.

The chain has TRBV19 and TRBJ1-1; 7 bases map to TRBD1. Specimen: PBMCs or T cells enriched from blood (not recorded which). This receptor was identified in a woman aged 30 to 39 who had been exposed to COVID-19. DNA of the CDR3: TGTGCCAGTAGGTCAGGGGGGTCGACTGAAGCTTTCTTT. Protein: CASRSGGSTEAFF.